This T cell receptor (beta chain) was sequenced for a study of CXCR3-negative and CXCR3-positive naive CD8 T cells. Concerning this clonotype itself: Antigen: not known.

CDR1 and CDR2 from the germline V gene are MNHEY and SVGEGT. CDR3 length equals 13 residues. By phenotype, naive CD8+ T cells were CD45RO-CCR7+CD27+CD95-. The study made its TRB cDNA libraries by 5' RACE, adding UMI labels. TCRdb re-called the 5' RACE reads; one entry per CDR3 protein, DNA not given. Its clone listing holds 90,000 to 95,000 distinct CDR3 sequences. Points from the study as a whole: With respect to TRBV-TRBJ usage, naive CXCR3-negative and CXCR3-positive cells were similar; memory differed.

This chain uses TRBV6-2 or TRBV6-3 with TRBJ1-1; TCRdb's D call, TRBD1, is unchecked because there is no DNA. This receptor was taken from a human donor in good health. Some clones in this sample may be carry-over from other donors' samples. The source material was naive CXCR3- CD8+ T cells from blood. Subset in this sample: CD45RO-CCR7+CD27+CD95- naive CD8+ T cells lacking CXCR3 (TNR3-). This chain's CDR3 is CASLGTVNTEAFF.